This is a list of T cell receptor beta chains from one sample in a study of blood T cell repertoires in COVID-19. Here immunoSEQ multiplex PCR was the method, and the copy in TCRdb shows in-frame clones only, minus some. The table has fewer than 450,000 clones, 75% to 90% seen once. Sequencing used peripheral blood. Receptors were obtained from a woman aged 45 to 65 with COVID-19, enrolled during active disease. Each CDR3 is given with its conserved first and last residue. A D gene is named only where the DNA matches it firmly. The listing skips clone size in some rows; elsewhere it reads once, few, many or a size class.

>.|15|TRBJ1-4|TRBV19|.
TGTGCCAGTTCCCCACGGGGGTCAACTAATGAAAAACTGTTTTTT
CASSPRGSTNEKLFF
>TRBD2|13|TRBJ2-3|TRBV12-3/TRBV12-4|.
TGTGCCAGCAGTACTAGCGGGAGTTATACGCAGTATTTT
CASSTSGSYTQYF
>TRBD1|14|TRBJ2-1|TRBV10-2|.
TGCGCCAGCAGTCTCGTACAGGGGGAAGGTGAGCAGTTCTTC
CASSLVQGEGEQFF
>.|14|TRBJ1-1|TRBV5-1|.
TGCGCCAGCAGCTTGGCCGGGGGGCAGACTGAAGCTTTCTTT
CASSLAGGQTEAFF
>.|13|TRBJ1-1|TRBV29-1|once
TGCAGCGTTGGTCGGGGGGTTTTCTCTGAAGCTTTCTTT
CSVGRGVFSEAFF
>.|15|TRBJ1-3|TRBV15|few
TGTGCCACCAGCAGAGAGCGGGGATCTGGAAACACCATATATTTT
CATSRERGSGNTIYF
>.|12|TRBJ2-2|TRBV29-1|.
TGCAGCGTTGGTTCTTCCCTCGGGGAGCTGTTTTTT
CSVGSSLGELFF
>TRBD1|15|TRBJ1-4|TRBV29-1|.
TGCAGCGTTGGGGACAGTTTTGCAACTAATGAAAAACTGTTTTTT
CSVGDSFATNEKLFF
>.|13|TRBJ1-1|TRBV2|.
TGTGCCAGCACCCTTGGACAGAACACTGAAGCTTTCTTT
CASTLGQNTEAFF
>.|17|TRBJ1-1|TRBV18|.
TGTGCCAGCTCACGCTACAGGGTTTCTGCCCAGAACACTGAAGCTTTCTTT
CASSRYRVSAQNTEAFF
>.|14|TRBJ1-5|TRBV7-2|.
TGTGCCAGCAGCTCCCAGGGGTCGCTTCAGCCCCAGCATTTT
CASSSQGSLQPQHF
>.|12|TRBJ2-7|TRBV3-1/TRBV3-2|few
TGTGCCAGCAGCCCCGCAGGTAGCGAGCAGTACTTC
CASSPAGSEQYF
>TRBD2|14|TRBJ2-7|TRBV3-1/TRBV3-2|.
TGTGCCAGCAGCCCGGGACTAGCGGGTTACGAGCAGTACTTC
CASSPGLAGYEQYF
>TRBD1|15|TRBJ2-1|TRBV19|.
TGTGCCAGTAGACCCGGGACAGGGGGATACAATGAGCAGTTCTTC
CASRPGTGGYNEQFF
>TRBD1|15|TRBJ2-7|TRBV18|.
TGTGCCAGCTCACTACCCCCAGGGGGCATTGCCGGGCAGTACTTC
CASSLPPGGIAGQYF
>.|14|TRBJ1-6|TRBV28|once
TGTGCCAGCAGCCCCCCTCACAGGGCCTCACCCCTCCACTTT
CASSPPHRASPLHF
>TRBD2|18|TRBJ2-1|TRBV7-2|.
TGTGCCAGCAGCTACAGACTAGCGGGAGGAGGAGGCTACGGTGAGCAGTTCTTC
CASSYRLAGGGGYGEQFF
>.|16|TRBJ1-3|TRBV11-2|.
TGTGCCAGCAGCCCATTTGGGGGGTTCTCTGGAAACACCATATATTTT
CASSPFGGFSGNTIYF
>.|16|TRBJ1-5|TRBV18|.
TGTGCCAGCTCCTCCCGGCAGGGGTGGAGCAATCAGCCCCAGCATTTT
CASSSRQGWSNQPQHF
>TRBD1|16|TRBJ2-7|TRBV4-3|.
TGCGCCAGCAGCCAGGATAGGGGACAGAGCTCCTACGAGCAGTACTTC
CASSQDRGQSSYEQYF
>.|11|TRBJ1-1|TRBV11-3|.
TGTGCCAGCAGCTTAACTACTGAAGCTTTCTTT
CASSLTTEAFF
>TRBD1|13|TRBJ2-1|TRBV7-2|.
TGTGCCAGCAGTCGGGACAGGGTAAATGAGCAGTTCTTC
CASSRDRVNEQFF
>.|13|TRBJ1-5|TRBV5-6|.
TGTGCCAGCCAAGTACAGGGTAGACAGCCCCAGCATTTT
CASQVQGRQPQHF
>TRBD1|13|TRBJ2-7|TRBV18|.
TGTGCCAGCGTTCCGGGACAGGGGTACGAGCAGTACTTC
CASVPGQGYEQYF
>.|13|TRBJ1-2|TRBV11-2|.
TGTGCCAGCAGCTCCCCGACAGAATATGGCTACACCTTC
CASSSPTEYGYTF
>TRBD2|15|TRBJ2-5|TRBV29-1|once
TGCAGCGCCCGCGGGACTAGCGGGAGTCAGGAGACCCAGTACTTC
CSARGTSGSQETQYF
>.|13|TRBJ1-1|TRBV11-3|.
TGTGCCAGCAGCTTTGCGGTGAACACTGAAGCTTTCTTT
CASSFAVNTEAFF